This T cell receptor (beta chain) was retrieved from a study of shared clonotypes between healthy human individuals. V shed 0 bases, J shed 7 bases, and the junction held 7 bases outside the gene matches. The CDR3 consists of 15 residues. In germline, CDR1 is SGDLS, CDR2 YYNGEE. TCRdb's copy holds only in-frame clones and misses some; the assay was immunoSEQ multiplex PCR. The sample records millions of clones, more than 85% being singletons. The chain recombines TRBV9 with TRBJ1-2, with 9 nucleotides matching TRBD1. Sequenced: naive CD4+ T cells from PBMCs. Subset in this sample: CD45RA+ positively selected. This clonotype was obtained from a man between 18 and 35 years old in good health. Some clones in this sample may be carry-over from other donors' samples. As DNA, the CDR3 is TGTGCCAGCAGCGTAGAGGGACAGGGCTACGGTGGCTACACCTTC. It encodes CASSVEGQGYGGYTF.